This T cell receptor (beta chain) was sequenced during a study of identical twins. General study points: Out-of-frame alpha sequences common to twins were enriched for low generation probability.

A universal primer binding site was introduced by template switching. The final cDNA contained unique molecular identifiers. TCRdb itself ran the 5' RACE reads through MiXCR, one entry per CDR3 protein. The sample yields around 240,000 distinct CDR3 sequences, 10% seen once. There are many counts of this clonotype. Its antigen is not known. The CDR3 is 15 amino acids. The V segment lost 4 bases and the J segment 5 bases; nucleotides outside the gene matches: 9. CDR1 is SGHRS and CDR2 is YFSETQ in the germline V gene. This receptor was identified in a man aged 50 to 60 in good health. Sequenced: memory T cells sorted from blood. The genes are TRBV5-1 and TRBJ1-2; the match to TRBD1 covers 9 bases. The CDR3 loop is CASSLGDRERYGYTF. For the CDR3, the DNA is TGCGCCAGCAGCCTCGGGGACAGGGAGCGATATGGCTACACCTTC.